Detailed here is one TCR beta chain. The antigen is not known. The germline V gene encodes CDR1 SEHNR and CDR2 FQNEAQ (reference sequence). The CDR3 has 14 amino acids. Trimming took off 1 base at V and 3 bases at J, with 9 bases between the two ends. The record originates from a study of T cell repertoires in cytomegalovirus infection. TCRdb passed the reads through MiXCR, listing each CDR3 protein once. The sample lists about 920,000 distinct CDR3 sequences; around 32% were seen once. The receptor was isolated from a human donor in good health (CMV status not recorded). Some clones in this sample may be carry-over from other donors' samples. The specimen was cultured CD8+ T cells from PBMCs, collected from culture after CMV antigen stimulation. The J gene is TRBJ1-1, the V gene TRBV7-9, with no clear D. In DNA form, the CDR3 reads TGTGCCAGCAGCTTAGGACATCCTTACACTGAAGCTTTCTTT. Amino acids: CASSLGHPYTEAFF. The whole variable domain, remainder taken from reference TRBV7-9 and TRBJ1-1, is DTGVSQNPRHKITKRGQNVTFRCDPISEHNRLYWYRQTLGQGPEFLTYFQNEAQLEKSRLLSDRFSAERPKGSFSTLEIQRTEQGDSAMYLCASSLGHPYTEAFFGQGTRLTVV.